This T cell receptor (beta chain) was recorded in a study of low-dose radiotherapy and immunotherapy resistance in tumors. Time point here: after trial treatment. Treatment here: LDRT plus nivolumab, ipilimumab, low-dose cyclophosphamide and aspirin (RACIN trial). Both TCRalpha and TCRbeta chains were reverse transcribed with V-gene-specific primers. Amplification, which lasted around 18 PCR cycles, used a constant-region primer and V-primer adapter to amplify TCRs. TCRdb re-called the reads with MiXCR, one entry per CDR3 protein. The table records 35,000 to 50,000 distinct CDR3 sequences, about a fifth of them present only once. This CDR3 has 14 residues. V was clipped by 9 bases and J by 6 bases; unmatched bases: 9. Per germline, CDR1 MNHEY and CDR2 SMNVEV (reference sequence).

The chain carries TRBV27 and TRBJ2-2, with 8 positions matching TRBD1. The sample consisted of PBMCs, taken after low-dose radiotherapy plus immunotherapy. This receptor was identified in a female donor with ovarian cancer. The CDR3 nucleotides are TGTGCCAGTCGGGGGACAGGTATCCCCGGGGAGCTGTTTTTT. Its translation is CASRGTGIPGELFF.